This TCR beta chain was recorded in a study of chemoradiotherapy in HPV16-positive cancers (dated by TCRdb to the early 2020s). Background on the whole study: Using functional T-cell assays on cells from a couple of HPV16-positive patients, the researchers defined candidate HPV-specific T-cell clones and common TCR motifs. The study asked whether T-cell immunity against the HPV oncoproteins E6 and E7 changes during chemoradiotherapy and whether it affects survival. TCR repertoires from under 90 patients with HPV-related cancers were then used to track the candidate HPV-specific TCRs and motifs.

In the case of this clone: Its cognate antigen has yet to be identified. Nothing much larger sits one base from this clone, and base qualities are not available.

Broader findings and caveats from the paper: The survival association was reported for HPV16-positive patients, and the functional definition of HPV-specific T cells was derived from only a couple of HPV16-positive patients. Expansion of candidate HPV-specific clones and E7-related TCR motifs was observed in the tumor microenvironment during treatment, whereas no such expansion was observed for non-HPV-specific T cells. In HPV16-positive patients, expansion of HPV-responsive T cells during chemoradiotherapy was associated with improved recurrence-free survival.

The germline V and J ends show losses of 3 bases and 2 bases respectively, and no gene match explains 16 bases of the junction. According to the germline V gene (reference sequence), CDR1 reads WNHNN and CDR2 reads SYGVQD. The CDR3 runs 19 residues from the cysteine to the phenylalanine. Here the CDR3 DNA is all that survives: 57 bases in frame from base 1. To prepare the library, the immunoSEQ multiplex PCR assay was applied. In its TCRdb copy, this immuneACCESS table keeps in-frame sequences only and misses some clones. Where compared with another copy, unresolved V genes explain less than half of these, and the others have no known cause. The sample profile shows around 15,000 clones; 60% to 80% of them were found once. The ten most abundant clones make up approximately 11% of the sample. Repertoires were sampled multiple times during chemoradiotherapy, which allowed clonal expansion in the tumor microenvironment to be followed.

The source is a human donor with HPV-associated anogenital cancer. Collection took place from a patient who underwent chemoradiotherapy. The chain couples TRBV10-1 to TRBJ1-5; 7 nucleotides in the junction match TRBD1. The DNA sequence reads TGCGCCAGCAGTGAAAGGGGGCCGGAAGGGGCGATGGGCAATCAGCCCCAGCATTTT. It is translated as CASSERGPEGAMGNQPQHF.